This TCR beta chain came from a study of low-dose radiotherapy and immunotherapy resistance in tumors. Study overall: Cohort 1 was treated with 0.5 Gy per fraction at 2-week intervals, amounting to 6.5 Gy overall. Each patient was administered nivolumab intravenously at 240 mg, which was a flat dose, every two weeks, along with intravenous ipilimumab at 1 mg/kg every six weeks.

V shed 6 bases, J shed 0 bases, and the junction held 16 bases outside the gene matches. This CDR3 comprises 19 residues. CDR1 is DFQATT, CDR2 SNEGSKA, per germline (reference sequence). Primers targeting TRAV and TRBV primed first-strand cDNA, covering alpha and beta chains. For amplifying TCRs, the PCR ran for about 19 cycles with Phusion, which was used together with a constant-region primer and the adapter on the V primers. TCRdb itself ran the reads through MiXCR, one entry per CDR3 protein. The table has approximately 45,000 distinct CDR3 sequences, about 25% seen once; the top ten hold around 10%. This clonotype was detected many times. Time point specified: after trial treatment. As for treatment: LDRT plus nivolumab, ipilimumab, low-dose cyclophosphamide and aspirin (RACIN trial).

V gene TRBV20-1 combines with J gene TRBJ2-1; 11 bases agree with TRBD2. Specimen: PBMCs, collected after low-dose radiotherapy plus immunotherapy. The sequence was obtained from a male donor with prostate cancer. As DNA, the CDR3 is TGCAGTGCAAATGCCGTTACTAGCGGGAGCGTAGTCTCCTACAATGAGCAGTTCTTC. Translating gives CSANAVTSGSVVSYNEQFF.